The rows below give T cell receptor beta chains drawn from one sample of a study of breast tumors, draining lymph nodes, adjacent tissues. TCRdb ran MiXCR on the multiplex PCR reads and lists one entry per CDR3 protein. Counted here are some 150,000 distinct CDR3 sequences, around 33% occurring once; the ten biggest clones make up roughly 3.8%. The sequenced sample was axillary lymph node tissue. These receptor sequences come from a female donor with breast cancer. Some clones in this sample may be carry-over from other donors' samples. CDR3s include the opening cysteine and the closing phenylalanine or tryptophan. D genes are given only for firm matches. Clone size is stated in some rows and not others, as once, few, many or a class when expanded.

V gene	J gene	clone size	D gene	CDR3 DNA	CDR3 protein
TRBV25-1	TRBJ1-5	NA	NA	TGTGCCAGCAGTGAATCGGGCAGCCTCAATCAGCCCCAGCATTTT	CASSESGSLNQPQHF
TRBV28	TRBJ1-6	many	NA	TGTGCCAGCAGTGATAGCGGGGGAGGTTCACCCCTCCACTTT	CASSDSGGGSPLHF
TRBV2	TRBJ1-4	NA	NA	TGTGCCAGCAGCGATCGCTCCCGCACTAATGAAAAACTGTTTTTT	CASSDRSRTNEKLFF
TRBV11-2	TRBJ2-7	NA	NA	TGTGCCAGCAGTTTATGGGGGGCCGCCCGCGAGCAGTACTTC	CASSLWGAAREQYF
TRBV29-1	TRBJ2-7	NA	NA	TGCAGCTTGGTGGGTAGTGCCTACGAGCAGTACTTC	CSLVGSAYEQYF
TRBV20-1	TRBJ1-4	many	TRBD1	TGCAGTGCTCGGACAGGGGGCATTGAAAAACTGTTTTTT	CSARTGGIEKLFF
TRBV20-1	TRBJ2-3	many	TRBD2	TGCAGTGCTAGAGTTCGACTAGCGGGCACAGATACGCAGTATTTT	CSARVRLAGTDTQYF
TRBV3-1	TRBJ2-7	many	NA	TGTGCCAGCAGCCCGGTAGACAGCCTGGAGCAGTACTTC	CASSPVDSLEQYF
TRBV6-4	TRBJ2-7	many	NA	TGTGCCAGCAGTGAGAGGCTAGCGCCGACCTACGAGCAGTACTTC	CASSERLAPTYEQYF
TRBV12-3/TRBV12-4	TRBJ1-6	many	NA	TGTGCCAGCAGTTCGAACAGGGTTTCACCCCTCCACTTT	CASSSNRVSPLHF
TRBV11-3	TRBJ2-5	NA	TRBD1	TGTGCCAGCAGCGAGGGGGCTGAGACCCAGTACTTC	CASSEGAETQYF
TRBV7-9	TRBJ2-1	many	TRBD2	TGTGCCAGCAGCCCCAACGCGGGAGGGAATGAGCAGTTCTTC	CASSPNAGGNEQFF
TRBV9	TRBJ1-2	NA	NA	TGTGCCAGCAGCCAAGAGGTAGCGTCTGGGAGGACTGGCGGCTACACCTTC	CASSQEVASGRTGGYTF
TRBV14	TRBJ1-4	NA	NA	TGTGCCTGCAGCACCCGAGCAGGGGAAGAAAAGCTGTTTTTT	CACSTRAGEEKLFF
TRBV4-3	TRBJ2-3	many	NA	TGCGCCAGCAGCCAAGGGTCGCCAGGAAGCACAGATACGCAGTATTTT	CASSQGSPGSTDTQYF
TRBV7-2	TRBJ2-2	many	NA	TGTGCCAGCTTAACAGGGCATACCGGGGAGCTGTTTTTT	CASLTGHTGELFF
TRBV30	TRBJ2-1	many	NA	TGTGCCTGGAGTTTGTCAAGTGGCGGGGCGTCTTTC	CAWSLSSGGASF